A selection of T cell receptor beta chains follows, all from one sample in a study of T-cell reconstitution after alpha-beta-depleted transplantation in children. TCRdb itself ran the PCR reads through MiXCR, one entry per CDR3 protein. This table holds around 25,000 distinct CDR3 sequences, about a sixth found once. The sample consisted of PBMCs, mostly from graft donor cells, taken 60 days after TCRalphabeta/CD19-depleted stem cell transplant. The receptor set was obtained from a male patient aged 2-9 years who had a stem cell transplant for acute lymphoblastic leukemia, so the T cells may come from the graft donor. Each CDR3 is given with its conserved first and last residue. The order of the fields is V gene, J gene, clone size, D gene, CDR3 DNA, CDR3 protein. D genes are given only for firm matches. The size of a clone is reported for some rows only, either as once, few or many, or as a class for expanded clones.

TRBV28	TRBJ1-5	many	NA	TGTGCCAGCAATCGACCCGGGGCCAGTGGCAATCAGCCCCAGCATTTT	CASNRPGASGNQPQHF
TRBV4-2	TRBJ2-5	NA	TRBD2	TGTGCCAGCAGTTTAAGCGGGGGCCAAGAAGAGACCCAGTACTTC	CASSLSGGQEETQYF
TRBV20-1	TRBJ1-5	few	NA	TGCAGTGCTAGAGGGGGCCAGGGGAACCGACAGCCCCAGCATTTT	CSARGGQGNRQPQHF
TRBV15	TRBJ2-3	medium-sized	NA	TGTGCCACCAGCAGAGAAAGCACAGATACGCAGTATTTT	CATSRESTDTQYF
TRBV12-3/TRBV12-4	TRBJ1-4	NA	NA	TGTGCCAGCAGTTCCCGACCCGGGGAAAAACTGTTTTTT	CASSSRPGEKLFF
TRBV27	TRBJ2-2	many	NA	TGTGCCAGCAGCCTCTTAGGGGGTGGGAGAACCGGGGAGCTGTTTTTT	CASSLLGGGRTGELFF
TRBV20-1	TRBJ2-1	NA	NA	TGCAGTGCTAGAGGCCTTGGTCCCGACAATGAGCAGTTCTTC	CSARGLGPDNEQFF
TRBV3-1	TRBJ1-4	few	NA	TGTGCCAGCAGCCTTTCCGGGAATAATGAAAAACTGTTTTTT	CASSLSGNNEKLFF
TRBV20-1	TRBJ1-5	many	NA	TGCAGTGCCCTTCCAGTCGACGATAGCAATCAGCCCCAGCATTTT	CSALPVDDSNQPQHF
TRBV5-1	TRBJ1-2	NA	TRBD1	TGCGCCAGCAACCCGGGACAGGACTATGGCTACACCTTC	CASNPGQDYGYTF
TRBV6-2/TRBV6-3	TRBJ1-5	NA	NA	TGTGCCAGCAGTAACCGGGGGTATCAGCCCCAGCATTTT	CASSNRGYQPQHF
TRBV24-1	TRBJ1-5	NA	TRBD1	TGTGCCACCAGTGGCGGGACAGGGGGTCTGTGGGATCAGCCCCAGCATTTT	CATSGGTGGLWDQPQHF
TRBV27	TRBJ1-1	NA	NA	TGTGCCAGCAGGACTGGGGACACTGAAGCTTTCTTT	CASRTGDTEAFF
TRBV18	TRBJ2-5	few	TRBD1	TGTGCCAGCTCACCCTGGACAGGCGAAGAGACCCAGTACTTC	CASSPWTGEETQYF
TRBV28	TRBJ1-5	NA	NA	TGTGCCAGCAGCCCCCCACAGATCCTCTCCCGGGCCCAGCATTTT	CASSPPQILSRAQHF
TRBV29-1	TRBJ2-1	many	TRBD1	TGCAGCGGTAGGACAGGCCAAAACCCCAATGAGCAGTTCTTC	CSGRTGQNPNEQFF
TRBV4-3	TRBJ1-2	many	TRBD1	TGCGCCAGCAGCCCATCCGACAGGGTAGATTATGGCTACACCTTC	CASSPSDRVDYGYTF
TRBV5-1	TRBJ1-2	many	NA	TGCGCCAGCGGCCACGGGACCCTCATACTTGACTATGGCTACACCTTC	CASGHGTLILDYGYTF
TRBV12-3/TRBV12-4	TRBJ2-7	many	NA	TGTGCCAGCAGTTTCGGGAGAAGTGACTCAGGCGAGCAGTACTTC	CASSFGRSDSGEQYF
TRBV5-1	TRBJ1-1	few	NA	TGCGCCAGCAGCCTGGGGGGTGGGGAGGTGATTACTGAAGCTTTCTTT	CASSLGGGEVITEAFF
TRBV6-2/TRBV6-3	TRBJ2-1	NA	NA	TGTGCCAGCAGTTCCTTCCTCCACAGGGCGACCGGCAATGAGCAGTTCTTC	CASSSFLHRATGNEQFF
TRBV5-1	TRBJ1-1	many	TRBD1	TGCGCCAGCAGCCCATTAGACCGGGACAGGGCGGACACTGAAGCTTTCTTT	CASSPLDRDRADTEAFF
TRBV20-1	TRBJ2-7	NA	NA	TGCAGTGCTACGACACCAAGGGCGGCCGGCGAGCAGTACTTC	CSATTPRAAGEQYF
TRBV10-3	TRBJ2-3	many	NA	TGTGCCATCAGGAGGGCGGTTAGCACAGATACGCAGTATTTT	CAIRRAVSTDTQYF
TRBV20-1	TRBJ2-1	many	TRBD2	TGCAGTGGAATTTCCGGGGGGAGGAATGAGCAGTTCTTC	CSGISGGRNEQFF
TRBV20-1	TRBJ2-1	many	NA	TGCAGTGCTCCTCGCCTGGACAATGAGCAGTTCTTC	CSAPRLDNEQFF
TRBV7-2	TRBJ2-3	many	TRBD2	TGTGCCAGCAGCTTTCAGCGGGGGGGCGGCACAGATACGCAGTATTTT	CASSFQRGGGTDTQYF
TRBV20-1	TRBJ2-1	many	TRBD1	TGCAGTGCTAGAGGCCGGGACAGGGGTAATGAGCAGTTCTTC	CSARGRDRGNEQFF
TRBV20-1	TRBJ2-3	many	NA	TGCAGTGCTAGAGATGGAACCCCGTCGGACCGATCACAGTATTTT	CSARDGTPSDRSQYF
TRBV4-3	TRBJ2-5	many	NA	TGCGCCAGCAGCCAAGGAATCGGGATCCGGGAGACCCAGTACTTC	CASSQGIGIRETQYF
TRBV25-1	TRBJ2-7	few	NA	TGTGCCAGCAGTCGTGGTAGGCCGTCCTACGAGCAGTACTTC	CASSRGRPSYEQYF
TRBV20-1	TRBJ2-2	NA	TRBD2	TGCAGTTCAAGGACTAGCGGGAACACCGGGGAGCCGTTTTTT	CSSRTSGNTGEPFF
TRBV7-6	TRBJ2-7	NA	TRBD1	TGTGCCAGCAGCATTTGGACAGGGGGCAACGAGCAGTACTTC	CASSIWTGGNEQYF
TRBV20-1	TRBJ1-2	few	NA	TGCAGTGCTAGAGAGGGAGGGAGCTATGGCTACACCTTC	CSAREGGSYGYTF
TRBV9	TRBJ1-4	NA	TRBD1	TGTGCCAGCAGCGCCCGACAGGGGGCGCTTGAAAATCTGTTTTTT	CASSARQGALENLFF
TRBV20-1	TRBJ2-3	NA	NA	TGCAGTGCTAAATTTGCAGATACGCAGTATTTT	CSAKFADTQYF
TRBV11-2	TRBJ2-5	many	NA	TGTGCCAGCAGCTTTATTCGGGAGACCCAGTACTTC	CASSFIRETQYF
TRBV20-1	TRBJ2-1	many	NA	TGCAGTGCTAGCCCTGACATCTACAATGAGCAGTTCTTC	CSASPDIYNEQFF
TRBV13	TRBJ2-1	NA	TRBD2	TGTGCCAGCAGCTTCGGACTAGCGGACTACAATGAGCAGTTCTTC	CASSFGLADYNEQFF
TRBV12-3/TRBV12-4	TRBJ1-1	NA	TRBD1	TGTGCCAGCAGTCCCTGGACAGGGACCGTTAACACTGAAGCTTTCTTT	CASSPWTGTVNTEAFF
TRBV9	TRBJ1-3	NA	NA	TGTGCCAGCAGCGTAGCCCAGGGCTGGGGAAACACCATATATTTT	CASSVAQGWGNTIYF
TRBV5-1	TRBJ2-3	NA	NA	TGCGCCAGCAGCTTGGAACATAGCACAGATACGCAGTATTTT	CASSLEHSTDTQYF
TRBV7-2	TRBJ2-3	NA	NA	TGTGCCAGCAGCTCCGCCTCGACGGGGTCAGATACGCAGTATTTT	CASSSASTGSDTQYF
TRBV7-2	TRBJ2-1	NA	TRBD2	TGTGCCAGCAGTCGGGCTAGCGGTACCTACAATGAGCAGTTCTTC	CASSRASGTYNEQFF
TRBV2	TRBJ2-7	many	TRBD1	TGTGCCAGCACACCGGGACAGGGGGACTACGAGCAGTACTTC	CASTPGQGDYEQYF
TRBV6-1	TRBJ1-5	NA	NA	TGTGCCAGTGGACGCAATGGCGCGAGTCAGCCCCAGCATTTT	CASGRNGASQPQHF
TRBV7-9	TRBJ2-5	NA	TRBD2	TGTGCCAGCAGCTTAGTAGCGGGAGGAGGAGAGACCCAGTACTTC	CASSLVAGGGETQYF
TRBV5-1	TRBJ1-5	few	NA	TGCGCCAGCAGCAGGGACGGAGACAATCAGCCCCAGCATTTT	CASSRDGDNQPQHF
TRBV19	TRBJ2-1	NA	TRBD1	TGTGCCAGTAAGAGACAGGGGTCTCGGCATGAGCAGTTCTTC	CASKRQGSRHEQFF
TRBV30	TRBJ1-4	few	NA	TGTGCCTGGAGCCAGGCTAATGAAAGACTGTTTTTT	CAWSQANERLFF
TRBV11-2	TRBJ2-1	few	TRBD2	TGTGCCAGCAGCTTATTCCTCGGACTAGCGGGATCCTACAATGAGCAGTTCTTC	CASSLFLGLAGSYNEQFF
TRBV7-6	TRBJ2-6	many	NA	TGTGCCAGCAGTACACAGAGCTCTGGGGCCAACGTCCTGACTTTC	CASSTQSSGANVLTF
TRBV10-1	TRBJ1-2	medium-sized	NA	TGCGCCAGCAGTGGGGGGGCCTCAGGAGGCTACACCTTC	CASSGGASGGYTF
TRBV5-8	TRBJ1-1	many	NA	TGTGCCAGGGCCTACGGAGTCGGTTTAAGGAACACTGAAGCTTTCTTT	CARAYGVGLRNTEAFF
TRBV20-1	TRBJ2-7	few	TRBD1	TGCAGTGCTAGTGGTGTGGCAGGGGGTTCGAGAGAGCAGTACTTC	CSASGVAGGSREQYF
TRBV6-2/TRBV6-3	TRBJ2-3	NA	TRBD2	TGTGCCAGCAGTCCGGCGTTAGCGGGAGCTTCACTTACGCAGTATTTT	CASSPALAGASLTQYF
TRBV4-2	TRBJ2-3	many	NA	TGTGCCAGCAGCCAAGGGACTAGCACAGATACGCAGTATTTT	CASSQGTSTDTQYF
TRBV29-1	TRBJ2-1	many	TRBD2	TGCAGCGGTGGGGGACTAGCGGGATTTAACTCCTACAATGAGCAGTTCTTC	CSGGGLAGFNSYNEQFF
TRBV12-3/TRBV12-4	TRBJ1-2	NA	NA	TGTGCCAGCAGTTTAAACCCGGACGGAATAAATGGCTACACCTTC	CASSLNPDGINGYTF